Shown below are 19 T cell receptor beta chains from a single sample sequenced in a study of T cells after yellow fever vaccination. TCRdb used MiXCR to reprocess the 5' RACE reads, holding one entry per CDR3 protein. The sample contains hundreds of thousands of distinct CDR3 sequences, about 17% of which appear only once. The sample consisted of PBMCs, taken before the yellow fever booster vaccination. The receptors derive from a man younger than 35 who received the YFV17D yellow fever vaccine.

V and J are TRBV12-3 or TRBV12-4 and TRBJ1-5; no firm D call. V was shortened by 5 bases and J by 5 bases, with 7 bases between the two germline ends. The CDR3 spans 12 residues. CDR3 loop: CASSTRYQPQHF. The CDR3 nucleotides are TGTGCCAGCAGTACCAGGTATCAGCCCCAGCATTTT.

This clonotype was seen a handful of times. The chain uses TRBV5-1 and TRBJ2-3; D may be TRBD1 (6 bases). Trimming took 4 bases from V and 4 from J, leaving 13 bases between them. CDR3 length equals 14 residues. The germline gives CDR1 SGHRS, CDR2 YFSETQ. CDR3 amino acids: CASSDVQGADTQYF. The DNA of the CDR3 is TGCGCCAGCAGCGATGTACAGGGCGCAGATACGCAGTATTTT.

V and J are TRBV28 and TRBJ1-5, with D uncertain. V was trimmed by 1 base and J by 7 bases, leaving 11 bases between them. In germline, CDR1 is MDHEN, CDR2 SYDVKM. This CDR3 is built from 14 residues. The CDR3 region is CASSLSGPGQPQHF. For the CDR3, the DNA is TGTGCCAGCAGTTTATCTGGCCCGGGGCAGCCCCAGCATTTT.

The V and J genes are TRBV28 and TRBJ1-2; D is unresolved. V was cut by 3 bases and J by 4 bases, with 12 bases left in between. The CDR3 extends over 14 amino acids. The germline V gene has CDR1 MDHEN and CDR2 SYDVKM. The CDR3: CASSLTRALYGYTF. CDR3 coding DNA: TGTGCCAGCAGTTTGACCCGGGCACTCTATGGCTACACCTTC.

The gene calls are TRBV9 and TRBJ1-1, with D perhaps TRBD1 (6 bases). The V end was cut by 3 bases, the J end by 4 bases, with 19 bases between. Germline V gives CDR1 SGDLS, CDR2 YYNGEE. This CDR3 spans 16 amino acids. The CDR3 region has the DNA TGTGCCAGCAGCGCACCGGTTCCAGGGGACGGCACTGAAGCTTTCTTT. Its translation: CASSAPVPGDGTEAFF.

This clonotype was detected only a few times. The CDR3, as DNA: TGTGCCAGCAGCCGAATTTACAGGGGTCGGAAGGAGACCCAGTACTTC. Its translation is CASSRIYRGRKETQYF. The chain combines TRBV11-2 with TRBJ2-5; the match to TRBD1 covers 7 bases. The CDR3 runs to 16 residues. V was clipped by 5 bases and J by 5 bases; unmatched bases: 14. Germline V gene data show CDR1 as SGHAT and CDR2 as FQNNGV.

This sequence joins TRBV15 and TRBJ1-3; D not certain. Germline CDR1 reads LNHNV; CDR2 reads YYDKDF (reference sequence). The CDR3 is 16 residues long. The germline V and J ends were trimmed by 0 bases and 1 base, with 10 bases remaining between them. The CDR3 loop reads CATSRDLGFSGNTIYF. CDR3 DNA sequence: TGTGCCACCAGCAGAGATCTGGGGTTTTCTGGAAACACCATATATTTT.

The chain is built from TRBV12-3 or TRBV12-4 and TRBJ2-4; D is ambiguous. Trimming took off 4 bases at V and 3 bases at J, with 13 bases between the two ends. The CDR3 sequence is 15 residues long. As DNA, the CDR3 is TGTGCCAGCAGTTCACGCGAGGAAGTCAAAAACATTCAGTACTTC. Translation gives CASSSREEVKNIQYF.

The genes are TRBV6-6 and TRBJ2-5, with 9 bases lining up with TRBD1. In germline, CDR1 is MNHNY, CDR2 SVGAGI (reference sequence). CDR3 length: 17 residues. Trimming removed 0 bases from V and 5 bases from J; junction bases left unmatched: 10. CDR3 sequence reads: CASSYSTAGTGRETQYF. The CDR3 region has the DNA TGTGCCAGCAGTTACTCGACGGCAGGGACAGGGAGGGAGACCCAGTACTTC.

This clonotype was observed a few times. The gene calls are TRBV6-6 and TRBJ2-2, with D tentatively TRBD1 (5 bases). V shed 6 bases and J shed 9 bases, with 17 bases lying between them. Germline CDR1 MNHNY, CDR2 SVGAGI (reference sequence). The CDR3 length is 14 residues. The CDR3 sequence: CASSLPPQGRELFF. DNA for the CDR3: TGTGCCAGCAGCCTCCCCCCGCAGGGTCGGGAGCTGTTTTTT.

The chain links TRBV5-1 to TRBJ1-2; D perhaps matches TRBD1 (5 bases). V gave up 1 base and J gave up 4 bases, with 11 bases separating them. The V gene's germline CDR1 is SGHRS and CDR2 YFSETQ. The CDR3 has 14 residues. The CDR3 here is CASSLRGFSYGYTF. DNA for the CDR3: TGCGCCAGCAGCTTGAGGGGATTTTCCTATGGCTACACCTTC.

This clonotype was detected many times. This chain connects TRBV15 to TRBJ2-1; 11 nucleotides match TRBD1. The germline CDR1 and CDR2 sequences are LNHNV and YYDKDF (reference sequence). The CDR3 loop spans 17 amino acids. The J segment lost 4 bases and the V segment lost 1 base, leaving 6 bases of the junction unmatched. CDR3 in amino acids: CATSRGGGDRGYNEQFF. The CDR3 coding sequence is TGTGCCACCAGCAGAGGTGGTGGGGACAGGGGGTACAATGAGCAGTTCTTC. Variable domain in full (rest from reference TRBV15 and TRBJ2-1): DAMVIQNPRYQVTQFGKPVTLSCSQTLNHNVMYWYQQKSSQAPKLLFHYYDKDFNNEADTPDNFQSRRPNTSFCFLDIRSPGLGDTAMYLCATSRGGGDRGYNEQFFGPGTRLTVL.

V usage is TRBV15 and J usage is TRBJ2-1, with a possible D match to TRBD1 (6 bases). The germline V gene has CDR1 LNHNV and CDR2 YYDKDF (reference sequence). Trimming stripped 2 bases from V and 9 bases from J, with 17 bases between. This CDR3 spans 15 amino acids. CDR3 protein: CATSRPMVPRGEQFF. The CDR3 region has the DNA TGTGCCACCAGCAGACCCATGGTCCCCAGGGGTGAGCAGTTCTTC.

This clonotype showed up many times. V is TRBV18 and J is TRBJ2-7; 8 bases are shared with TRBD1. CDR1 and CDR2 from the germline V gene are KGHSH and LQKENI. The CDR3 has 13 residues. The junction had 2 bases not matched to a gene; V was cut back by 5 bases and J by 2 bases. DNA of the CDR3: TGTGCCAGCTCATCGGACAGGGCCTACGAGCAGTACTTC. Translated, it gives CASSSDRAYEQYF.

The V and J genes are TRBV5-1 and TRBJ2-1; weak D call: TRBD1 (5 bases). CDR1 and CDR2 (germline): SGHRS, YFSETQ. Trimming stripped 1 base from V and 5 bases from J, with 22 bases between. This CDR3 is 18 amino acids long. DNA of the CDR3: TGCGCCAGCAGCTTGCCCCGGGTTGGTAGGGGCCGGGACAATGAGCAGTTCTTC. Residues: CASSLPRVGRGRDNEQFF.

This clonotype was detected only a few times. The V and J genes are TRBV4-1 and TRBJ2-5, with D possibly being TRBD1 (5 bases). The germline V gene has CDR1 MGHRA and CDR2 YSYEKL. The CDR3 loop spans 15 amino acids. Trimming took 1 base from V and 1 from J, leaving 10 bases between them. CDR3 loop: CASSQVRASQETQYF. The CDR3, as DNA: TGCGCCAGCAGCCAAGTCAGGGCGTCCCAAGAGACCCAGTACTTC.

This clonotype occurred many times. The chain carries TRBV27 and TRBJ2-3; D uncertain. Germline CDR1 reads MNHEY; CDR2 reads SMNVEV (reference sequence). Trimming left V 3 bases short and J 0 bases short, with 7 bases between. The CDR3 has 14 amino acids. In DNA form, the CDR3 reads TGTGCCAGCAGTTTCGGCTATAGCACAGATACGCAGTATTTT. Protein sequence: CASSFGYSTDTQYF.

The CDR3 bases are TGTGCCAGCAGCTTAGCGGGCGGGTGGAATGAGCAGTTCTTC. Protein sequence: CASSLAGGWNEQFF. The chain carries TRBV7-6 and TRBJ2-1; maybe TRBD2 (5 bases). With 0 bases removed from V and 7 bases from J, the gap between germline ends came to 10 bases. The CDR3 contains 14 residues. Germline lookup yields CDR1 SGHVS and CDR2 FNYEAQ. Full variable domain (outside the CDR3, taken from reference TRBV7-6 and TRBJ2-1): GAGVSQSPRYKVTKRGQDVALRCDPISGHVSLYWYRQALGQGPEFLTYFNYEAQQDKSGLPNDRFSAERPEGSISTLTIQRTEQRDSAMYRCASSLAGGWNEQFFGPGTRLTVL.

This clonotype has a handful of counts. This chain uses TRBV6-6 with TRBJ1-1; D call uncertain. The CDR3 totals 15 residues. The germline CDR1 and CDR2 sequences are MNHNY and SVGAGI (reference sequence). V lost 2 bases, J lost 1 base, and 11 bases lay in between. CDR3 amino acids: CASSYLSNENTEAFF. CDR3 DNA: TGTGCCAGCAGTTACCTGTCAAACGAGAACACTGAAGCTTTCTTT.